These 14 T cell receptor beta chains were sequenced from one sample in a study of T cell responses to AZD1222 COVID-19 vaccine. Profiled with immunoSEQ multiplex PCR; TCRdb holds only in-frame clones, not every one. The sample includes 100,000 or so clones, 85% to 90% of them seen just once. This specimen was peripheral blood, taken on day 0 of AZD1222 vaccination. The receptors come from an adult in good health.

The rearrangement joins TRBV12-3 or TRBV12-4 to TRBJ2-5; no firm D call. The germline V and J ends were trimmed by 5 bases and 1 base, with 8 bases remaining between them. This CDR3 is built from 13 residues. CDR3 DNA sequence: TGTGCCAGCAGTCCCCGCAGCCAAGAGACCCAGTACTTC. Protein: CASSPRSQETQYF.

V is TRBV19 and J is TRBJ1-2; 7 nucleotides line up with TRBD1. The V gene's germline CDR1 is LNHDA and CDR2 SQIVND (reference sequence). Trimming took 5 bases from V and 4 from J; bases not matched to a gene: 10. This CDR3 region has 15 residues. The DNA for the CDR3 is TGTGCCAGTAGTCCCCAGGGAGGGGGCAGCTATGGCTACACCTTC. It translates to CASSPQGGGSYGYTF.

The gene calls are TRBV10-3 and TRBJ1-1; no reliable D call. Between the trimmed V and J ends, which lost 0 bases and 8 bases, there was a span of 13 bases. In germline, CDR1 is ENHRY, CDR2 SYGVKD. This CDR3 comprises 14 residues. CDR3 residues: CAISESVYAEEAFF. CDR3 bases: TGTGCCATCAGTGAGTCGGTGTATGCCGAAGAAGCTTTCTTT.

CDR3 amino acids: CASSLDGTGVETQYF. CDR3 nucleotides: TGTGCCAGCAGCTTGGACGGGACAGGGGTTGAGACCCAGTACTTC. The V and J genes are TRBV5-5 and TRBJ2-5; 10 nucleotides align to TRBD1. The CDR3 consists of 15 residues. CDR1 SGHKS and CDR2 YYEKEE come from the germline V gene (reference sequence). The V segment lost 0 bases and the J segment 5 bases; nucleotides outside the gene matches: 4.

By share of the sample, this clone is medium-sized. The junction departs from germline at one end; a sequencing error may be responsible. This chain uses TRBV7-7 with TRBJ2-7, with D possibly matching TRBD2 (5 bases). The V gene's germline CDR1 is SSHAT and CDR2 FNYEAQ (reference sequence). The CDR3 contains 12 residues. In DNA, the CDR3 is TGTGCTAGCAGCCCACTAGATGGCGAGCAGTACTTC. Protein sequence: CASSPLDGEQYF.

The V and J genes are TRBV5-1 and TRBJ2-5; a possible D gene is TRBD2 (5 bases). CDR1 and CDR2 (germline): SGHRS, YFSETQ. V was shortened by 4 bases and J by 5 bases, with 9 bases between the two germline ends. The CDR3 spans 12 residues. This CDR3 reads CASSPERETQYF. DNA for the CDR3: TGCGCCAGCAGCCCCGAGCGGGAGACCCAGTACTTC. Full variable domain (rest looked up from reference TRBV5-1 and TRBJ2-5): KAGVTQTPRYLIKTRGQQVTLSCSPISGHRSVSWYQQTPGQGLQFLFEYFSETQRNKGNFPGRFSGRQFSNSRSEMNVSTLELGDSALYLCASSPERETQYFGPGTRLLVL.

The chain joins TRBV6-1 to TRBJ2-7; TRBD2 is a possible D gene (5 bases). The germline CDR1 and CDR2 sequences are MNHNS and SASEGT. V shed 3 bases and J shed 1 base, with 19 bases lying between them. The CDR3 contains 17 residues. CDR3 nucleotides: TGTGCCAGCAGTGACCCCATGCGAGGGCCGGTATCCTACGAGCAGTACTTC. Its translation is CASSDPMRGPVSYEQYF.

The rearrangement uses TRBV27 and TRBJ2-7, with TRBD1 as a possible D gene (6 bases). From germline, CDR1 is MNHEY and CDR2 SMNVEV (reference sequence). The CDR3 sequence is 15 residues long. The V gene lost 4 bases and the J gene lost 7 bases, with 20 bases spanning the gap. CDR3: CASSSSGTTNKEQYF. The CDR3 region has the DNA TGTGCCAGCAGTTCTTCCGGGACAACCAACAAGGAGCAGTACTTC.

This clone has only one observation. The chain carries TRBV15 and TRBJ1-1, with D unresolved. This CDR3 is 16 amino acids long. Germline loops: CDR1 LNHNV, CDR2 YYDKDF (reference sequence). Trimming removed 2 bases from V and 3 bases from J, with 16 bases in between. This chain's CDR3 is CATSRMPGLVYTEAFF. Written as DNA, the CDR3 is TGTGCCACCAGCAGAATGCCTGGTTTGGTGTACACTGAAGCTTTCTTT.

This clone has a single count. The V and J genes are TRBV4-2 and TRBJ1-5; no clear D gene. Per the germline V gene, CDR1 is LGHNA and CDR2 is YNFKEQ. This CDR3 comprises 16 residues. Deletions cut 2 bases from V and 3 bases from J, with 14 bases between. The CDR3 nucleotides are TGTGCCAGCAGCCAATTTCCCACAGAAAACAATCAGCCCCAGCATTTT. It is translated as CASSQFPTENNQPQHF.

This clone was found a few times. The V gene is TRBV19, the J gene TRBJ1-2; TRBD1 agrees at 8 bases. The ends lost 4 bases at V and 6 bases at J; junction bases unmatched: 7. Germline V gene sequence: CDR1 LNHDA, CDR2 SQIVND (reference sequence). The CDR3 loop spans 14 amino acids. The CDR3 bases are TGTGCCAGTAGTAATCAGGGGGCTAGGAATGGCTACACCTTC. Translating gives CASSNQGARNGYTF.

The chain carries TRBV28 and TRBJ1-3; D gene uncertain. In germline, CDR1 is MDHEN, CDR2 SYDVKM. The length of the CDR3 is 15 residues. Trimming left V 4 bases short and J 0 bases short, with 10 bases between. CDR3 residues: CASSYDGISGNTIYF. The CDR3 nucleotides are TGTGCCAGCAGTTACGACGGGATCTCTGGAAACACCATATATTTT.

The chain uses TRBV7-2 and TRBJ1-6; D gene uncertain. CDR1 is SGHTA and CDR2 is FQGNSA in the germline V gene. The V end lost 0 bases, the J end lost 4 bases, and 7 bases lay between the germline ends. The CDR3 extends over 15 amino acids. The CDR3 loop is CASSLAGYYNSPLHF. CDR3 in DNA: TGTGCCAGCAGCTTAGCTGGGTATTATAATTCACCCCTCCACTTT.

The chain employs TRBV28 and TRBJ2-3; TRBD1 matches at 10 bases. V was clipped by 8 bases and J by 6 bases; unmatched bases: 5. Germline assignment: CDR1 MDHEN and CDR2 SYDVKM. The CDR3 extends over 13 amino acids. The CDR3 protein is CASRDRGADTQYF. CDR3 in DNA: TGTGCCAGCCGGGACAGGGGCGCGGATACGCAGTATTTT.